Judged by frequency, the clone carrying this TCR beta chain is large. The antigen is undetermined. TCRdb reprocessed the 10x single-cell sequencing reads, with one entry per CDR3 protein and no DNA. In total, the table holds about 560 distinct CDR3 sequences. CDR3 length: 16 amino acids. CDR1 LGHNA and CDR2 YSLEER come from the germline V gene. All participants were free of acute infectious disease and in good physical condition. This record belongs to a study of CD8 T cells in cerebrospinal fluid in Alzheimer's disease. Study results and caveats: Alzheimer's patients were not enriched for EBV-specific clones, which were not the most expanded. Versus healthy subjects, Alzheimer's patients more often had clones of at least 3%.

Sequences were obtained from cerebrospinal fluid. The rearrangement links TRBV4-3 to TRBJ2-1; TCRdb names TRBD1, which stays unverified in the absence of DNA. This clonotype originated in a human donor with Parkinson's disease. This chain's CDR3 is CASSQDWPGQGYEQFF.